This T cell receptor (beta chain) was captured in a study of early T cells in non-severe SARS-CoV-2 infection. TCRdb re-called the 5' RACE reads with MiXCR, one entry per CDR3 protein. Counted here are around 60,000 distinct CDR3 sequences, roughly 9.7% occurring once; the ten biggest clones make up roughly 8%. The CDR3 length is 18 residues. Germline values: CDR1 LNHDA, CDR2 SQIVND (reference sequence). With V trimmed by 3 bases and J by 2 bases, 9 bases remained unmatched. This clonotype was recorded many times. The TCR sequence derives from an adult who was a healthcare worker with PCR-confirmed SARS-CoV-2 infection or an uninfected control (not recorded which). The V call is TRBV19, the J call TRBJ2-6; 8 nucleotides agree with TRBD1. The specimen sequenced was whole blood. Written as DNA, the CDR3 is TGTGCCAGTAGTATGCTGGGACAGGTAAGGGCTGGGGCCAACGTCCTGACTTTC. Its translation: CASSMLGQVRAGANVLTF. The full variable domain, rest sourced from reference TRBV19 and TRBJ2-6, is DGGITQSPKYLFRKEGQNVTLSCEQNLNHDAMYWYRQDPGQGLRLIYYSQIVNDFQKGDIAEGYSVSREKKESFPLTVTSAQKNPTAFYLCASSMLGQVRAGANVLTFGAGSRLTVL.